This entry lists 26 T cell receptor beta chains sequenced from one sample in a study of CD8 T cells in Susac syndrome. An amount of RNA that ranged from roughly 0.45 to 1 ug was reverse transcribed with random hexamers. TCRdb reprocessed the immunoSEQ multiplex PCR reads with MiXCR, giving one entry per CDR3 protein. The sample consists of 130,000 or so distinct CDR3 sequences, roughly 95% of them appearing once. Sequencing used CD4+ T cells from PBMCs. These receptors were obtained from a human donor with multiple sclerosis.

The chain carries TRBV2 and TRBJ2-6; D is ambiguous. There are 15 residues in the CDR3. With 5 bases removed from V and 1 base from J, the gap between germline ends came to 9 bases. Germline V CDR1 and CDR2: SNHLY, FYNNEI. The CDR3 region has the DNA TGTGCCAGCAGTTATGACTCATCTGGGGCCAACGTCCTGACTTTC. Amino acid sequence: CASSYDSSGANVLTF.

This chain connects TRBV4-3 to TRBJ1-1; tentative D call: TRBD1 (6 bases). Deletions cut 6 bases from V and 0 bases from J, with 11 bases between. Looked up from germline, CDR1 is LGHNA and CDR2 is YSLEER. The CDR3 sequence is 14 residues long. The CDR3 sequence: CASSPTGLNTEAFF. The CDR3 nucleotides read TGCGCCAGCAGTCCGACAGGTTTGAACACTGAAGCTTTCTTT.

CDR3 residues: CSVWEGQPQHF. The DNA for the CDR3 is TGCAGTGTTTGGGAGGGGCAGCCCCAGCATTTT. The V gene is TRBV20-1, the J gene TRBJ1-5; D perhaps matches TRBD1 (5 bases). With 7 bases removed from V and 7 bases from J, the gap between germline ends came to 11 bases. The CDR3 is made up of 11 amino acids. Germline assignment: CDR1 DFQATT and CDR2 SNEGSKA (reference sequence).

The DNA for the CDR3 is TGTGCCAGCAGTTTCGACAGGGTAATCCGGCCCCAGCATTTT. Protein product: CASSFDRVIRPQHF. The genes are TRBV28 and TRBJ1-5; 7 bases map to TRBD1. This CDR3 spans 14 amino acids. Germline assignment: CDR1 MDHEN and CDR2 SYDVKM. J was trimmed by 9 bases and V by 3 bases; bases with no gene match: 8. The full variable domain, rest sourced from reference TRBV28 and TRBJ1-5, is DVKVTQSSRYLVKRTGEKVFLECVQDMDHENMFWYRQDPGLGLRLIYFSYDVKMKEKGDIPEGYSVSREKKERFSLILESASTNQTSMYLCASSFDRVIRPQHFGDGTRLSIL.

This clonotype was found once. The CDR3 region has the DNA TGTGCCAGCAGCAGAGGGACAGGGGGTACGACCTACGAGCAGTACTTC. This gives the protein CASSRGTGGTTYEQYF. The V gene is TRBV7-9, the J gene TRBJ2-7; TRBD1 matches 11 bases. The CDR3 spans 16 residues. V trimming: 5 bases; J trimming: 2 bases; junction bases outside the gene matches: 8. Germline V gives CDR1 SEHNR, CDR2 FQNEAQ (reference sequence).

The chain couples TRBV20-1 to TRBJ1-1; D might be TRBD1 (6 bases). This CDR3 has 14 residues. With 2 bases removed from V and 3 bases from J, the gap between germline ends came to 13 bases. CDR1 and CDR2 (germline): DFQATT, SNEGSKA (reference sequence). The CDR3 loop reads CSARRGGTDTEAFF. The CDR3 DNA is TGCAGTGCTAGACGGGGGGGCACGGACACTGAAGCTTTCTTT.

The chain uses TRBV27 and TRBJ2-5; 11 bases match TRBD2. Germline V gene lookup returns CDR1 MNHEY and CDR2 SMNVEV (reference sequence). Unmatched junction bases numbered 13, after V lost 6 bases and J lost 7 bases. This CDR3 region has 16 residues. The CDR3 region has the DNA TGTGCCAGCAGGGCCCTAGCGGGGGGCCCCGCAGGGACCCAGTACTTC. Its protein is CASRALAGGPAGTQYF.

The rearrangement links TRBV6-2 or TRBV6-3 to TRBJ2-2, with D hard to call. The CDR3 contains 12 residues. From germline, CDR1 is MNHEY and CDR2 SVGEGT. V lost 2 bases and J 4 bases, leaving 2 bases between the germline ends. The CDR3 loop is CASSYTTGELFF. The CDR3 DNA is TGTGCCAGCAGTTACACCACCGGGGAGCTGTTTTTT.

The J gene is TRBJ2-1, the V gene TRBV9; D is unresolved. Trimming stripped 0 bases from V and 6 bases from J, with 13 bases between. The CDR3 sequence is 15 residues long. Germline CDR1 is SGDLS and CDR2 is YYNGEE. CDR3 protein: CASSVGSSLFNEQFF. As DNA, the CDR3 is TGTGCCAGCAGCGTAGGTAGTTCTCTCTTCAATGAGCAGTTCTTC.

The gene calls are TRBV9 and TRBJ2-6; the D is unclear. CDR1 and CDR2 (germline): SGDLS, YYNGEE. This CDR3 is built from 15 residues. V lost 0 bases and J 1 base, leaving 5 bases between the germline ends. CDR3 region: CASSVVPSGANVLTF. CDR3 nucleotides: TGTGCCAGCAGCGTAGTTCCTTCTGGGGCCAACGTCCTGACTTTC.

V is TRBV20-1 and J is TRBJ2-7; 7 positions agree with TRBD2. Trimming took 2 bases from V and 2 from J; bases not matched to a gene: 6. This CDR3 has 14 amino acids. Germline loops: CDR1 DFQATT, CDR2 SNEGSKA (reference sequence). CDR3 in amino acids: CSARLGDYPYEQYF. CDR3 sequence (DNA): TGCAGTGCTAGACTAGGGGACTACCCCTACGAGCAGTACTTC.

The genes are TRBV6-5 and TRBJ1-2; the match to TRBD1 covers 9 bases. J gave up 1 base and V 2 bases, and 5 bases lay outside the gene matches. The CDR3 is 16 residues long. Looked up from germline, CDR1 is MNHEY and CDR2 is SVGAGI. The CDR3 sequence: CASSYGVGQGNYGYTF. The CDR3 nucleotides are TGTGCCAGCAGTTACGGTGTGGGACAGGGTAACTATGGCTACACCTTC.

This sequence joins TRBV20-1 and TRBJ2-6; TRBD1 matches 8 bases. This CDR3 spans 16 amino acids. The germline gives CDR1 DFQATT, CDR2 SNEGSKA (reference sequence). J gave up 0 bases and V 6 bases, and 7 bases lay outside the gene matches. CDR3: CSARDRRSSGANVLTF. Here the CDR3 DNA reads TGCAGTGCCAGGGACAGGCGTAGCTCTGGGGCCAACGTCCTGACTTTC.

This chain joins TRBV12-3 or TRBV12-4 and TRBJ2-1; 7 positions agree with TRBD2. Trimming took 4 bases from V and 10 from J; bases not matched to a gene: 7. The CDR3 loop spans 13 amino acids. The DNA for the CDR3 is TGTGCCAGCAGTTCCAGCTCACTAGCGGAGCAGTTCTTC. Translated: CASSSSSLAEQFF.

The CDR3 spells CASSPMRGTYNEQFF. The CDR3 region has the DNA TGTGCCAGCAGCCCAATGCGGGGAACTTACAATGAGCAGTTCTTC. The V gene is TRBV3-1, the J gene TRBJ2-1; D might be TRBD2 (6 bases). The CDR3 covers 15 residues. V gave up 4 bases and J gave up 4 bases, with 14 bases separating them. Germline V gene sequence: CDR1 LGHDT, CDR2 YNNKEL (reference sequence).

The genes are TRBV20-1 and TRBJ2-1; 8 nucleotides agree with TRBD2. The CDR3 has 15 residues. Trimming cost V 1 base and J 8 bases; bases outside gene matches: 10. The germline V gene encodes CDR1 DFQATT and CDR2 SNEGSKA (reference sequence). CDR3 region: CSARGGRGALDEQFF. The CDR3 DNA reads TGCAGTGCTAGAGGCGGGCGGGGGGCCTTGGATGAGCAGTTCTTC.

The CDR3 protein is CASSATPRAVYGYTF. The CDR3 nucleotides are TGTGCCAGCAGTGCCACCCCCCGGGCGGTTTATGGCTACACCTTC. The chain links TRBV27 to TRBJ1-2; unclear D gene. This CDR3 has 15 residues. V dropped 5 bases and J dropped 5 bases, with 18 bases sitting between them. Germline CDR1 reads MNHEY; CDR2 reads SMNVEV (reference sequence).

This chain joins TRBV5-1 and TRBJ2-5; D is possibly TRBD2 (6 bases). The CDR3 runs 16 residues. Germline V gene data show CDR1 as SGHRS and CDR2 as YFSETQ. V gave up 0 bases and J gave up 1 base, with 13 bases separating them. CDR3 DNA: TGCGCCAGCAGCTTGGGCCTGATCGGGGGCCAAGAGACCCAGTACTTC. Its protein product is CASSLGLIGGQETQYF.

The chain uses TRBV28 and TRBJ2-1; 7 bases line up with TRBD2. The CDR3 runs 16 residues. Germline V gene sequence: CDR1 MDHEN, CDR2 SYDVKM. V dropped 5 bases and J dropped 4; count of bases not matched to a gene: 11. CDR3: CASSPLGAGEYNEQFF. CDR3 coding DNA: TGTGCCAGCAGTCCCCTAGGGGCGGGGGAATACAATGAGCAGTTCTTC. Filled out from reference TRBV28 and TRBJ2-1, the complete variable domain reads DVKVTQSSRYLVKRTGEKVFLECVQDMDHENMFWYRQDPGLGLRLIYFSYDVKMKEKGDIPEGYSVSREKKERFSLILESASTNQTSMYLCASSPLGAGEYNEQFFGPGTRLTVL.

V is TRBV5-1 and J is TRBJ2-1; D is possibly TRBD1 (6 bases). Per germline, CDR1 SGHRS and CDR2 YFSETQ. There are 11 residues in the CDR3. Trimming removed 4 bases from V and 9 bases from J, with 8 bases in between. In DNA form, the CDR3 reads TGCGCCAGCAGCCTACAGGGTGAGCAGTTCTTC. This translates into CASSLQGEQFF.

The V and J genes are TRBV30 and TRBJ2-3, with D possibly TRBD1 on 5 matching bases. Per germline, CDR1 GTSNPN and CDR2 SVGIG (reference sequence). CDR3 length: 13 residues. Trimming took off 3 bases at V and 2 bases at J, with 9 bases between the two ends. CDR3 DNA: TGTGCCTGGAGACCAGGGTTCACAGATACGCAGTATTTT. It is translated as CAWRPGFTDTQYF.

The genes are TRBV28 and TRBJ2-7, with 7 bases that match TRBD1. Germline lookup yields CDR1 MDHEN and CDR2 SYDVKM. The CDR3 is 16 residues long. Losses at the gene ends were 5 bases for V and 5 bases for J; bases not matched to a gene: 15. Written as DNA, the CDR3 is TGTGCCAGCAGTCCCCGACAGGGTAAGCTTTCGGACGAGCAGTACTTC. Encoded protein: CASSPRQGKLSDEQYF. Using reference TRBV28 and TRBJ2-7 for the parts outside the CDR3, the full variable domain is DVKVTQSSRYLVKRTGEKVFLECVQDMDHENMFWYRQDPGLGLRLIYFSYDVKMKEKGDIPEGYSVSREKKERFSLILESASTNQTSMYLCASSPRQGKLSDEQYFGPGTRLTVT.

V gene TRBV20-1 combines with J gene TRBJ2-7; a possible D gene is TRBD1 (6 bases). Trimming removed 5 bases at V and 3 bases at J, with 14 bases between. This CDR3 has 13 residues. Germline CDR1 is DFQATT and CDR2 is SNEGSKA (reference sequence). The CDR3: CSASTGFGYEQYF. For the CDR3, the DNA is TGCAGTGCTTCAACAGGGTTTGGCTACGAGCAGTACTTC.

This clonotype was picked up one time. The rearrangement uses TRBV4-1 and TRBJ2-1, with TRBD2 matching over 10 bases. V was pared by 2 bases and J by 6 bases, with 10 bases of the junction left unmatched. The CDR3 is 17 residues long. Germline V gene data show CDR1 as MGHRA and CDR2 as YSYEKL. CDR3: CASSQSEREGSRNEQFF. The CDR3 region has the DNA TGCGCCAGCAGCCAATCCGAGCGGGAGGGATCCCGCAATGAGCAGTTCTTC.

The chain links TRBV7-2 to TRBJ2-1, with D uncertain. From germline, CDR1 is SGHTA and CDR2 FQGNSA. The CDR3 extends over 12 amino acids. V was cut by 1 base and J by 10 bases, with 8 bases left in between. The CDR3 nucleotides are TGTGCCAGCAGCTTAGAAGGAAGAGAGCAGTTCTTC. Residues: CASSLEGREQFF. Looking up the rest from reference TRBV7-2 and TRBJ2-1 gives the full variable domain: GAGVSQSPSNKVTEKGKDVELRCDPISGHTALYWYRQSLGQGLEFLIYFQGNSAPDKSGLPSDRFSAERTGGSVSTLTIQRTQQEDSAVYLCASSLEGREQFFGPGTRLTVL.

The V and J genes are TRBV20-1 and TRBJ2-1; D uncertain. This CDR3 contains 12 residues. V was cut by 5 bases and J by 2 bases, with 7 bases left in between. Germline CDR1 reads DFQATT; CDR2 reads SNEGSKA (reference sequence). Here the CDR3 reads CSAFSAYNEQFF. CDR3 nucleotides: TGCAGTGCTTTTTCCGCCTACAATGAGCAGTTCTTC.